The 15 T cell receptor beta chains reported below all come from one sample, sequenced in a study of tissue T cells after allogeneic stem cell transplantation. Here immunoSEQ multiplex PCR was the method, and the copy in TCRdb shows in-frame clones only, minus some. The profile shows roughly 51,000 clones, 73% of them singletons. Sequencing was carried out using sorted cells pooled from one or two spleens. These receptors all stem from a pool of C57BL/6 mice in good health.

With respect to this clone: The gene names given are mouse names. With the read ending 1 residue before the CDR3 end, the germline J gene is used to fill in that end. The rearrangement uses TRBV5 and TRBJ2-1; 8 bases fit TRBD1. Germline V lookup: CDR1 LGHNA, CDR2 YNLKQL (reference sequence). V was clipped by 4 bases and J by 5 bases; unmatched bases: 4. The CDR3 has 14 residues. Incomplete CDR3 DNA: TGTGCCAGCAGCCCCGCAGGGGGCAATGCTGAGCAGTTC. This gives the protein CASSPAGGNAEQF. The whole CDR3 protein reads CASSPAGGNAEQFF.

Points on this clone: Gene labels here are mouse ones. Coverage ceases 1 residue before the CDR3 finishes, and the germline J gene fills in the end. This chain connects TRBV13-2 to TRBJ2-3; TRBD2 matches 11 bases. The CDR3 spans 14 residues. The germline gives CDR1 NNHNN, CDR2 SYGAGS (reference sequence). The V and J ends lost 5 bases and 2 bases, in that order; junction bases with no gene match: 1. The CDR3 region is CASGDWGVAETLYF. Partial CDR3 DNA: TGTGCCAGCGGGGACTGGGGGGTTGCAGAAACGCTGTAT.

As to this clone: The germline and genes are mouse ones. The sequenced fragment ends 1 residue before the CDR3 boundary, so the rest is inferred from the germline J gene. The chain joins TRBV4 to TRBJ1-1; 7 bases line up with TRBD1. The J segment lost 0 bases and the V segment lost 6 bases, leaving 4 bases of the junction unmatched. Germline lookup yields CDR1 LGHDT and CDR2 YNNKQL (reference sequence). This CDR3 has 14 residues. CDR3 bases read: TGTGCCAGCAGTCGGGGACAGACAAACACAGAAGTCTTC. Encoded protein: CASSRGQTNTEVF. The CDR3, in full, reads CASSRGQTNTEVFF.

Turning to this clone: Gene names denote mouse genes. CDR3 region: CASSKGQSNERLFF. The covered CDR3 bases are TGTGCCAGCAGTAAAGGACAATCCAACGAAAGATTATTT. The chain couples TRBV19 to TRBJ1-4, with D possibly being TRBD1 (5 bases). The CDR3 end lies 1 residue beyond the end of the read and is filled in from the germline J gene. The CDR3 has 14 amino acids. V shed 3 bases and J shed 2 bases, with 8 bases lying between them. Germline V gene data show CDR1 as FNHDT and CDR2 as SITEND (reference sequence).

Turning to this clone: Gene names and germline refer to mouse. The CDR3 bases that were read are TGTGCCAGCAGCCCCGGGACCAACGAAAGATTATTT. This gives the protein CASSPGTNERLF. The whole CDR3 protein reads CASSPGTNERLFF. This sequence joins TRBV2 and TRBJ1-4; no firm D call. The DNA ends 1 residue before the CDR3 does, and the rest of the CDR3 is filled in from the germline J gene. This CDR3 has 13 amino acids. Looked up from germline, CDR1 is LGHNA and CDR2 is YSYQKL. V lost 4 bases, J lost 3 bases, and 6 bases lay in between.

As to this clone: Mouse gene names apply. The read halts 1 residue ahead of the CDR3 end, with the missing end drawn from the germline J gene. The chain links TRBV12-1 to TRBJ1-4, with D maybe TRBD1 (5 bases). There are 14 residues in the CDR3. V was clipped by 4 bases and J by 0 bases, with 8 bases between them. The germline gives CDR1 SGHSN, CDR2 HYEKVE. The DNA read from the CDR3 is TGTGCCAGCTCCCCAGGGATTTCCAACGAAAGATTATTT. This translates into CASSPGISNERLF. The CDR3 reads in full as CASSPGISNERLFF.

On this clone: Mouse names are used for the genes. The CDR3 extends 1 residue past the end of the read, so its final part is completed from the germline J gene. V usage is TRBV13-2 and J usage is TRBJ2-5, with TRBD1 as a possible D gene (6 bases). V was cut by 3 bases and J by 3 bases, with 8 bases left in between. The CDR3 is made up of 13 amino acids. The germline V gene encodes CDR1 NNHNN and CDR2 SYGAGS (reference sequence). CDR3: CASGGGQQDTQYF. CDR3 DNA (partial): TGTGCCAGCGGTGGGGGACAACAAGACACCCAGTAC.

For this clone: The listed genes are named as in mouse. The DNA read from the CDR3 is TGTGGTGCTAGGGTAGGGGGCGCAGACTCCGACTACACC. This gives the protein CGARVGGADSDYT. The entire CDR3 reads CGARVGGADSDYTF. The chain is built from TRBV20 and TRBJ1-2; 7 bases line up with TRBD1. The read terminates 1 residue before the CDR3 end, so the remaining end is supplied by the germline J gene. In germline, CDR1 is GFQATS, CDR2 STVNSAI. This CDR3 is 14 amino acids long. The ends lost 1 base at V and 3 bases at J; junction bases unmatched: 5.

Points on this clone: Germline and genes: mouse. The DNA read from the CDR3 is TGTGGTGCTGCCGGGGGGGAAGACACCCAGTAC. Protein sequence: CGAAGGEDTQY. The entire CDR3 sequence reads CGAAGGEDTQYF. The chain has TRBV20 and TRBJ2-5, with TRBD2 matching over 7 bases. The read finishes 1 residue shy of the CDR3 end, and the germline J gene is used to complete it. This CDR3 has 12 residues. Trimming removed 5 bases from V and 4 bases from J; junction bases left unmatched: 3. Germline CDR1 reads GFQATS; CDR2 reads STVNSAI.

There are a few counts of this clone. Germline and genes: mouse. The sequenced fragment ends 1 residue before the CDR3 boundary, so the rest is inferred from the germline J gene. The gene calls are TRBV13-1 and TRBJ1-4; D not certain. V lost 5 bases and J lost 5, with 4 bases in between. CDR1 NSHNY and CDR2 SYGAGN come from the germline V gene. The CDR3 is 11 amino acids. The part of the CDR3 DNA that was read is TGTGCCAGCAGACAAAACGAAAGATTATTT. This translates into CASRQNERLF. The full CDR3 protein is CASRQNERLFF.

About this clone: Any gene name here is a mouse gene name. The CDR3 extends 1 residue past the end of the read, so its final part is completed from the germline J gene. The chain combines TRBV15 with TRBJ1-3; 7 nucleotides line up with TRBD1. The trim removed 7 bases at V and 1 base at J, leaving 1 base unmatched. The CDR3 sequence is 13 residues long. CDR1 is SGHND, CDR2 FRSKSL, per germline. Partial CDR3 DNA: TGTGCCAGCACACAGGGGTCTGGAAATACGCTCTAT. Translating it yields CASTQGSGNTLY. The CDR3 in full is CASTQGSGNTLYF.

On this clone: The gene names here belong to mouse. The CDR3 end lies 1 residue beyond the end of the read and is filled in from the germline J gene. V and J are TRBV3 and TRBJ2-2; 10 bases line up with TRBD2. CDR3 length equals 15 residues. V shed 5 bases, J shed 3 bases, and the junction held 3 bases outside the gene matches. Germline CDR1 SNHLY, CDR2 FYNGKV (reference sequence). The CDR3 loop is CASSPGLGDTGQLYF. The sequenced part of the CDR3 DNA is TGTGCCAGCAGCCCCGGACTGGGGGACACCGGGCAGCTCTAC.

A note on this clone: Gene names are the mouse ones. Coverage ceases 1 residue before the CDR3 finishes, and the germline J gene fills in the end. The V and J genes are TRBV4 and TRBJ2-2; 9 bases align to TRBD2. The CDR3 is 15 amino acids. J lost 2 bases, V lost 4 bases, and 2 bases had no gene match. Germline V lookup: CDR1 LGHDT, CDR2 YNNKQL (reference sequence). The part of the CDR3 DNA that was read is TGTGCCAGCAGCTTGGGACTGGGCAACACCGGGCAGCTCTAC. This translates into CASSLGLGNTGQLY. The whole CDR3 protein reads CASSLGLGNTGQLYF.

Remarks on this clone: Genes and germline come from the mouse. The CDR3 goes on 1 residue after the read ends, and that part is filled in from the germline J gene. The chain combines TRBV12-2 with TRBJ2-3; 9 positions agree with TRBD2. The CDR3 consists of 15 residues. Germline V gene lookup returns CDR1 SGHLS and CDR2 HYDKME. V lost 0 bases, J lost 1 base, and 1 base stayed unmatched. The sequenced part of the CDR3 DNA is TGTGCCAGCTCTCTCGGGGACTGGGGTGCAGAAACGCTGTAT. Residues: CASSLGDWGAETLY. The entire CDR3 reads CASSLGDWGAETLYF.

This clone has more than one count but fewer than ten. Gene names follow the mouse nomenclature. The missing CDR3 end, 1 residue past where the read stops, is filled in from the germline J gene. The chain links TRBV13-2 to TRBJ2-7; 9 bases match TRBD2. Germline assignment: CDR1 NNHNN and CDR2 SYGAGS (reference sequence). CDR3 length: 14 residues. V trimming: 2 bases; J trimming: 9 bases; junction bases outside the gene matches: 9. CDR3 in amino acids: CASGEGTGTGIQYF. Partial CDR3 DNA: TGTGCCAGCGGTGAGGGTACCGGGACTGGGATACAGTAC.